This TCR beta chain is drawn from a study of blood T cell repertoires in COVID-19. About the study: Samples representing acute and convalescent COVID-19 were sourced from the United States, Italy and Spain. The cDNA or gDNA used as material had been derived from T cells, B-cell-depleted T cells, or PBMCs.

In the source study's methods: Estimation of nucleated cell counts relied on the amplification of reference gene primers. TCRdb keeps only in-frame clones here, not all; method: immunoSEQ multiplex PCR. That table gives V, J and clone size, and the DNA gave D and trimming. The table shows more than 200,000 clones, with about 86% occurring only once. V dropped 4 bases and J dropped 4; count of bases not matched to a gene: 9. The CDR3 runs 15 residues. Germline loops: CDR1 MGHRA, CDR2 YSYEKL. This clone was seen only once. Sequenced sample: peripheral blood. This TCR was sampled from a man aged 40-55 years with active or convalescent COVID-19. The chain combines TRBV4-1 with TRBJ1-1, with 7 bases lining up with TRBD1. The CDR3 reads CASSLGEGAGTEAFF. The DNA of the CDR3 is TGCGCCAGCAGCCTCGGAGAGGGGGCAGGCACTGAAGCTTTCTTT.